Below, 24 T cell receptor beta chains from the same sample are listed, as sequenced in a study of Graves' ophthalmopathy and Graves' hyperthyroidism. TCR beta CDR3 amplification used RNA transcripts. HTBI-primed first-round RT-PCR preceded second-round multiplex PCR. MiXCR, run by TCRdb on the multiplex PCR reads, gives a single entry per CDR3 protein. The sample holds more than 550,000 distinct CDR3 sequences, roughly two fifths seen once. The sequenced material came from peripheral blood. These receptors were obtained from an adult man with Graves' ophthalmopathy.

This clonotype showed up just a few times. The CDR3 region is CASSSGLAGGPWETQYF. CDR3 coding DNA: TGTGCCAGCAGCTCCGGACTAGCGGGGGGGCCGTGGGAGACCCAGTACTTC. The chain couples TRBV11-2 to TRBJ2-5; 15 bases fit TRBD2. This CDR3 is built from 17 residues. V shed 4 bases and J 5 bases; nucleotides not matched to a gene: 8. Germline assignment: CDR1 SGHAT and CDR2 FQNNGV.

This clonotype showed up many times. The genes are TRBV19 and TRBJ2-7; D perhaps matches TRBD1 (6 bases). The CDR3 runs to 14 residues. Germline V gene data show CDR1 as LNHDA and CDR2 as SQIVND (reference sequence). V dropped 5 bases and J dropped 2 bases, with 13 bases sitting between them. The CDR3 DNA reads TGTGCCAGTAGTCACGGGACACAACCCTACGAGCAGTACTTC. It yields the protein CASSHGTQPYEQYF.

This clonotype has a handful of counts. The CDR3: CASSLAFQPNTEAFF. Here the CDR3 DNA reads TGCGCCAGCAGCTTGGCCTTTCAGCCGAACACTGAAGCTTTCTTT. The chain has TRBV5-1 and TRBJ1-1; D gene uncertain. This CDR3 is 15 amino acids long. Trimming shortened V by 0 bases and J by 1 base, and 10 bases separated the two germline ends. Germline loops: CDR1 SGHRS, CDR2 YFSETQ.

The chain carries TRBV11-2 and TRBJ1-5, with D unclear. CDR1 SGHAT and CDR2 FQNNGV come from the germline V gene. The CDR3 is 14 residues long. Trimming took 0 bases from V and 10 from J, leaving 13 bases between them. The CDR3 spells CASSLEAGESPQHF. The CDR3 nucleotides are TGTGCCAGCAGCTTAGAGGCGGGCGAGAGTCCCCAGCATTTT. The variable domain in full, completed from reference TRBV11-2 and TRBJ1-5, reads EAGVAQSPRYKIIEKRQSVAFWCNPISGHATLYWYQQILGQGPKLLIQFQNNGVVDDSQLPKDRFSAERLKGVDSTLKIQPAKLEDSAVYLCASSLEAGESPQHFGDGTRLSIL.

The chain uses TRBV11-3 and TRBJ2-2; tentatively, D is TRBD1 (6 bases). Deletions cut 5 bases from V and 7 bases from J, with 14 bases between. The CDR3 is 14 residues long. The germline V gene has CDR1 SGHNT and CDR2 YENEEA. The CDR3 DNA is TGTGCCAGCAGCGTCGGGACAAATCACGGGGAGCTGTTTTTT. Translated: CASSVGTNHGELFF. Drawing the rest from reference TRBV11-3 and TRBJ2-2, the complete variable domain is EAGVVQSPRYKIIEKKQPVAFWCNPISGHNTLYWYLQNLGQGPELLIRYENEEAVDDSQLPKDRFSAERLKGVDSTLKIQPAELGDSAVYLCASSVGTNHGELFFGEGSRLTVL.

This rearrangement joins TRBV10-3 to TRBJ2-2; no clear D. In germline, CDR1 is ENHRY, CDR2 SYGVKD. The CDR3 contains 8 residues. Trimming shortened V by 11 bases and J by 10 bases, and 5 bases separated the two germline ends. The CDR3: CAVQELFF. The DNA for the CDR3 is TGTGCCGTACAGGAGCTGTTTTTT.

This clonotype was counted only a few times. One end of the junction does not line up with germline, which may come from a read error. The chain links TRBV10-3 to TRBJ1-5, with a tentative D call TRBD1 (5 bases). The CDR3 has 14 residues. Germline CDR1 is ENHRY and CDR2 is SYGVKD. The CDR3 DNA is TGTGCCAGCAGTTTAACCAGGGTTGTTCAGCCCCAGCATTTT. The encoded protein is CASSLTRVVQPQHF.

This clonotype was picked up many times. The rearrangement joins TRBV4-1 to TRBJ1-6; D is perhaps TRBD1 (5 bases). The V and J ends lost 4 bases and 7 bases respectively, with 14 bases between them. CDR3 length equals 15 residues. CDR1 is MGHRA and CDR2 is YSYEKL in the germline V gene. The CDR3 region is CASSRSGTVNSPLHF. The CDR3 DNA reads TGCGCCAGCAGCCGATCCGGGACGGTGAATTCACCCCTCCACTTT.

This clonotype occurred many times. The J gene is TRBJ1-2, the V gene TRBV9; tentative D call: TRBD1 (5 bases). This CDR3 region has 13 residues. CDR1 SGDLS and CDR2 YYNGEE come from the germline V gene. V was cut by 0 bases and J by 13 bases, with 16 bases left in between. CDR3 loop: CASSVGVHQGSTF. The CDR3 bases are TGTGCCAGCAGCGTAGGGGTACATCAGGGTAGCACCTTC.

The DNA for the CDR3 is TGTGCCAGCAGTGTCCCCGGGACAGGGGAATCACCCCTCCACTTT. Its translation is CASSVPGTGESPLHF. This chain connects TRBV2 to TRBJ1-6; TRBD1 matches 10 bases. V shed 4 bases, J shed 10 bases, and the junction held 7 bases outside the gene matches. This CDR3 has 15 residues. Germline values: CDR1 SNHLY, CDR2 FYNNEI.

This chain connects TRBV12-3 or TRBV12-4 to TRBJ2-7, with TRBD2 as a possible D gene (6 bases). V was cut by 6 bases and J by 2 bases, with 17 bases left in between. The CDR3 extends over 15 amino acids. CDR3 coding DNA: TGTGCCAGCAGACACCAGCGGGCGATTCCCTACGAGCAGTACTTC. Residues: CASRHQRAIPYEQYF.

This rearrangement joins TRBV5-1 to TRBJ1-4, with no clear D. Trimming stripped 7 bases from V and 0 bases from J, with 13 bases between. Germline V gives CDR1 SGHRS, CDR2 YFSETQ. The CDR3 has 15 residues. CDR3: CASGREATTNEKLFF. DNA of the CDR3: TGCGCCAGCGGGCGGGAGGCTACAACTAATGAAAAACTGTTTTTT.

Turning to this clonotype: This could be a read error, since a much larger clone is one nucleotide away. The CDR3 spells CASSYRRGGAETQYF. The CDR3 nucleotides read TGTGCCAGCAGTTACCGTCGGGGGGGAGCTGAGACCCAGTACTTC. The gene calls are TRBV11-3 and TRBJ2-5; 8 positions agree with TRBD2. Germline trimming cut 6 bases from V and 5 bases from J; bases unmatched to any gene: 11. Germline values: CDR1 SGHNT, CDR2 YENEEA. CDR3 length equals 15 residues.

The rearrangement links TRBV11-2 to TRBJ1-2; D call uncertain. The germline V gene has CDR1 SGHAT and CDR2 FQNNGV. Trimming shortened V by 6 bases and J by 6 bases, and 17 bases separated the two germline ends. CDR3 size: 14 residues. The CDR3 nucleotides are TGTGCCAGCAGAGATAGAGGGCCGGCTAATGGCTACACCTTC. Its protein product is CASRDRGPANGYTF.

The rearrangement links TRBV6-6 to TRBJ1-6; D gene ambiguous. V dropped 3 bases and J dropped 4 bases, with 13 bases sitting between them. CDR3 length equals 16 residues. Looked up from germline, CDR1 is MNHNY and CDR2 is SVGAGI (reference sequence). CDR3 region: CASSYGEGPYNSPLHF. Written as DNA, the CDR3 is TGTGCCAGCAGTTATGGCGAGGGCCCATATAATTCACCCCTCCACTTT.

This rearrangement joins TRBV7-2 to TRBJ1-1; the D is unclear. CDR1 and CDR2 from the germline V gene are SGHTA and FQGNSA. The ends were cut back, 3 bases at V and 5 bases at J, with 19 bases in the middle. CDR3 length: 16 amino acids. The CDR3 DNA sequence: TGTGCCAGCAGCTTGGACTGGGGTGGACTGGGGACTGAAGCTTTCTTT. Translation: CASSLDWGGLGTEAFF.

This clonotype was observed many times. This chain links TRBV11-2 with TRBJ1-2; D not certain. V was cut by 3 bases and J by 0 bases, with 5 bases left in between. Germline V gene data show CDR1 as SGHAT and CDR2 as FQNNGV. This CDR3 contains 13 residues. The chain's CDR3 is CASSFASNYGYTF. CDR3 sequence (DNA): TGTGCCAGCAGCTTTGCCTCTAACTATGGCTACACCTTC.

This clonotype was observed a handful of times. The chain couples TRBV2 to TRBJ1-5, with D perhaps TRBD1 (6 bases). V lost 10 bases to trimming and J lost 7 bases, with 11 bases between them. This CDR3 is 11 amino acids long. CDR1 is SNHLY, CDR2 FYNNEI, per germline. Written as DNA, the CDR3 is TGTGCCATCAGGGGTGGGCAGCCCCAGCATTTT. It yields the protein CAIRGGQPQHF.

V and J are TRBV27 and TRBJ1-2; no firm D call. This CDR3 contains 14 residues. Looked up from germline, CDR1 is MNHEY and CDR2 is SMNVEV (reference sequence). V was shortened by 4 bases and J by 2 bases, with 11 bases between the two germline ends. CDR3 sequence (DNA): TGTGCCAGCAGTTACACCGCGGGAAACTATGGCTACACCTTC. It specifies CASSYTAGNYGYTF.

This clonotype was seen at least ten times. V is TRBV7-2 and J is TRBJ2-5, with a possible D match to TRBD1 (7 bases). V lost 4 bases, J lost 5 bases, and 14 bases lay in between. Germline-derived CDR1 and CDR2 are SGHTA and FQGNSA. This CDR3 is 14 amino acids long. DNA for the CDR3: TGTGCCAGCAGCTCTCCAGGGGGGAGGGAGACCCAGTACTTC. This translates into CASSSPGGRETQYF.

In this sample, this clonotype turned up many times. V usage is TRBV9 and J usage is TRBJ2-5; perhaps TRBD2 as D (6 bases). With 3 bases removed from V and 4 bases from J, the gap between germline ends came to 10 bases. CDR3 size: 13 residues. CDR1 is SGDLS and CDR2 is YYNGEE in the germline V gene. The CDR3 sequence is CASSGGGVETQYF. As DNA, the CDR3 is TGTGCCAGCAGCGGGGGCGGGGTAGAGACCCAGTACTTC.

Ten or more counts support this clonotype. This chain uses TRBV9 with TRBJ1-1; D not certain. Per germline, CDR1 SGDLS and CDR2 YYNGEE. V was clipped by 0 bases and J by 1 base, with 10 bases between them. This CDR3 is built from 15 residues. CDR3 in DNA: TGTGCCAGCAGCGTAGCTCCGAGGGAGAACACTGAAGCTTTCTTT. Encoded protein: CASSVAPRENTEAFF.

V is TRBV7-9 and J is TRBJ2-5; maybe TRBD1 (6 bases). In germline, CDR1 is SEHNR, CDR2 FQNEAQ (reference sequence). V lost 2 bases, J lost 5 bases, and 12 bases lay in between. The CDR3 runs to 14 residues. DNA for the CDR3: TGTGCCAGCAGCTTACCCGGACAGCGGGAGACCCAGTACTTC. Translation gives CASSLPGQRETQYF.

This clonotype occurred many times. The gene calls are TRBV5-4 and TRBJ1-1; maybe TRBD1 (6 bases). The CDR3 has 15 amino acids. V was pared by 1 base and J by 0 bases, with 10 bases between. CDR1 and CDR2 (germline): SGHNT, YYREEE (reference sequence). The CDR3 DNA is TGTGCCAGCAGCTTGCCTGGACAGATGAACACTGAAGCTTTCTTT. This encodes CASSLPGQMNTEAFF.